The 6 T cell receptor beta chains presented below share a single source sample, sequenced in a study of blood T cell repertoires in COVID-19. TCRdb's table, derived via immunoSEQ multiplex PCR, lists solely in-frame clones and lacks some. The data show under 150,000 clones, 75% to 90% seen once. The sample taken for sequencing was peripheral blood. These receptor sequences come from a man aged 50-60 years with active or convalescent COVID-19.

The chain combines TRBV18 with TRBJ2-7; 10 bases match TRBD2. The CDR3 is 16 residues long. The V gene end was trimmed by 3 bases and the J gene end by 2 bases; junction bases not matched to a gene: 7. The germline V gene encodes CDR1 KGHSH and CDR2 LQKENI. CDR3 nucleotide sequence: TGTGCCAGCTCACCTCGTGGACTAGCGGACCCCTACGAGCAGTACTTC. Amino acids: CASSPRGLADPYEQYF.

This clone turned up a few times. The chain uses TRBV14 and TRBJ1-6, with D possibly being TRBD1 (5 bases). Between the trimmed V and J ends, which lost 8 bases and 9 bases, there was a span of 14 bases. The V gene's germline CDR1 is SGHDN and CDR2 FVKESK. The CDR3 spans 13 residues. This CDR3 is CASARGVGSPLHF. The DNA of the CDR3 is TGTGCCAGCGCTCGGGGGGTAGGTTCACCCCTCCACTTT.

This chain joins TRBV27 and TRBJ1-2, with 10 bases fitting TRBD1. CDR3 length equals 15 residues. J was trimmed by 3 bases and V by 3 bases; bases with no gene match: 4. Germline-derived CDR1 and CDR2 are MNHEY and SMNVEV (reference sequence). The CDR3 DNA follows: TGTGCCAGCAGTTTGACCGGGACAGGGGACTATGGCTACACCTTC. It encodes CASSLTGTGDYGYTF.

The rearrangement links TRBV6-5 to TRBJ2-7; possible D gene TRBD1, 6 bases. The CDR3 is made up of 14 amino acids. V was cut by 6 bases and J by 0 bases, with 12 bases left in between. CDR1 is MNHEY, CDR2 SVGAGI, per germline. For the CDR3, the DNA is TGTGCCAGCAGAGCCTACAGGGACTCCTACGAGCAGTACTTC. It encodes CASRAYRDSYEQYF.

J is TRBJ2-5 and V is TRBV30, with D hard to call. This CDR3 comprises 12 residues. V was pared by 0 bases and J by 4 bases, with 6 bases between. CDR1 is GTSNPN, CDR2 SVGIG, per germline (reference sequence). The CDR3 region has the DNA TGTGCCTGGAGTGTCCAGATAGAGACCCAGTACTTC. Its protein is CAWSVQIETQYF.

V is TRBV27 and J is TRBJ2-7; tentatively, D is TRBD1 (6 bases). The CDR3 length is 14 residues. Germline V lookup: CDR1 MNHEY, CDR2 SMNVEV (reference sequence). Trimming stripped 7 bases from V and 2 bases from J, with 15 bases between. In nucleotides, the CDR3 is TGTGCCAGCACCCCGGGACATCCTCCCTACGAGCAGTACTTC. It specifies CASTPGHPPYEQYF.